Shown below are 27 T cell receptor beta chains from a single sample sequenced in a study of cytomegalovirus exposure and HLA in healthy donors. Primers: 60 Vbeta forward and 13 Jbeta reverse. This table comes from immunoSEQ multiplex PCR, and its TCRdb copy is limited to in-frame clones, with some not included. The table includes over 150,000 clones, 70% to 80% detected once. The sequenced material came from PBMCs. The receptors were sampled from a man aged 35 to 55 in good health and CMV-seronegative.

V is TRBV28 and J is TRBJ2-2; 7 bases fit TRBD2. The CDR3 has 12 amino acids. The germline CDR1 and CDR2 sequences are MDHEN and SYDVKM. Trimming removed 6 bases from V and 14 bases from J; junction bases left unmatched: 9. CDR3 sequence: CASRRVPGGLFF. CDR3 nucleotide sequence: TGTGCCAGCAGGAGAGTCCCGGGGGGTCTGTTTTTT.

In DNA, the CDR3 is TGCGCCAGCAGCTGGCGACTAGCGGGAGGCCCAACTAGCACAGATACGCAGTATTTT. Protein: CASSWRLAGGPTSTDTQYF. J is TRBJ2-3 and V is TRBV5-1; 13 bases match TRBD2. This CDR3 has 19 amino acids. Looked up from germline, CDR1 is SGHRS and CDR2 is YFSETQ. V gave up 3 bases and J gave up 0 bases; unmatched junction bases: 10.

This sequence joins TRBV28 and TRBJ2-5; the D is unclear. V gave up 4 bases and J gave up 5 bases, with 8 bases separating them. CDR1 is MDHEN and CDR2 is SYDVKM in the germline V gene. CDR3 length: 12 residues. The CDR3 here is CASSSPRETQYF. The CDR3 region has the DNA TGTGCCAGCAGTTCCCCCCGGGAGACCCAGTACTTC.

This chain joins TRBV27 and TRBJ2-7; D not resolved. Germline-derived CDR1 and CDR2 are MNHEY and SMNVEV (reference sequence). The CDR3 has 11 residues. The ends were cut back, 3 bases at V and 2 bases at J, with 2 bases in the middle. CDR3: CASSFTYEQYF. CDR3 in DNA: TGTGCCAGCAGTTTCACCTACGAGCAGTACTTC.

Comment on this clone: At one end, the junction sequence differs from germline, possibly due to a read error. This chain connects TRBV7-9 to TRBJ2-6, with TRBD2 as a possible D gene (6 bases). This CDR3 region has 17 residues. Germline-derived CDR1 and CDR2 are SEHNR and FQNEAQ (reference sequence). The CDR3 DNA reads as TGTGCCAGCAGCTCGATACTTAGGTTGGGCGGGGCCAACGGCCTGACTTTC. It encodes CASSSILRLGGANGLTF.

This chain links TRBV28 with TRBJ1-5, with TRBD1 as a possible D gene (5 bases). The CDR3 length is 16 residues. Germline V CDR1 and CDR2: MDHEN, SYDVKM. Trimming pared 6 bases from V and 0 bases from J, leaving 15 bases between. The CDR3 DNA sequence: TGTGCCAGCAGCCCCCGACAGCGATCTAGCAATCAGCCCCAGCATTTT. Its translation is CASSPRQRSSNQPQHF.

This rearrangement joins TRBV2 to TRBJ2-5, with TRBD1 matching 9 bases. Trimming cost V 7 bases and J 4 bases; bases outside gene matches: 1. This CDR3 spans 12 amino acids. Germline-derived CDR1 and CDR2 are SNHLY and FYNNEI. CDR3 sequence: CASTGQGETQYF. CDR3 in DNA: TGTGCCAGCACGGGACAGGGAGAGACCCAGTACTTC.

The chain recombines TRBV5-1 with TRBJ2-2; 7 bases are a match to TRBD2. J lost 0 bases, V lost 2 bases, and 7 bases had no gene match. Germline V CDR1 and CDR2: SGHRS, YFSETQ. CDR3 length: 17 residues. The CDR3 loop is CASSFSGLGTNTGELFF. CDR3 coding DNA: TGCGCCAGCAGCTTTAGCGGGCTCGGTACGAACACCGGGGAGCTGTTTTTT.

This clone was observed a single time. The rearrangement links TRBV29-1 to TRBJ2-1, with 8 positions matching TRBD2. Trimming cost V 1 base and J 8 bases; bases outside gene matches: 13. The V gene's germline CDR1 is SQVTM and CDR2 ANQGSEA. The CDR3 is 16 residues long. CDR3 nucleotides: TGCAGCGTTGAAGCCCTCCGGGGGGGAGCGGGAGATGAGCAGTTCTTC. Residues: CSVEALRGGAGDEQFF.

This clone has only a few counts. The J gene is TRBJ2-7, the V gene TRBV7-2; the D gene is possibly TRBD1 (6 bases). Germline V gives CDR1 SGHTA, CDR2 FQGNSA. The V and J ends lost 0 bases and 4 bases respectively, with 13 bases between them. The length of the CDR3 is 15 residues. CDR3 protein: CASSLAQGYEYEQYF. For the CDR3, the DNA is TGTGCCAGCAGCTTAGCCCAGGGGTATGAGTACGAGCAGTACTTC.

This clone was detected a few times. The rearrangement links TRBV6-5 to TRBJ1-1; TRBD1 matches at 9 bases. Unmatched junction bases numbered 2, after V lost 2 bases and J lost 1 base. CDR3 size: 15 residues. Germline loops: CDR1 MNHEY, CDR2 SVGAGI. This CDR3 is CASSYRGQGNTEAFF. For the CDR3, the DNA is TGTGCCAGCAGTTACCGGGGACAGGGGAACACTGAAGCTTTCTTT.

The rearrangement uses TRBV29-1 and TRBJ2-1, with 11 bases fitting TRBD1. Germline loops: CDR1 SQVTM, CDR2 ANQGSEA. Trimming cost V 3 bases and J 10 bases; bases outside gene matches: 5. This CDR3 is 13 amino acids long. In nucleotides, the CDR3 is TGCAGCGTTGAGGGGACAGGGGGTGGGGAGCAGTTCTTC. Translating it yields CSVEGTGGGEQFF.

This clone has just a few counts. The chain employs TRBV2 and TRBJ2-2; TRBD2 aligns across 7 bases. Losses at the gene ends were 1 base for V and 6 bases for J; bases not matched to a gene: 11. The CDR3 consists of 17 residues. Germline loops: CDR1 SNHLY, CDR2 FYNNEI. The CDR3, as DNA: TGTGCCAGCAGTGAAGGATGGGCGGGAGATAGGTCCGGGGAGCTGTTTTTT. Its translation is CASSEGWAGDRSGELFF.

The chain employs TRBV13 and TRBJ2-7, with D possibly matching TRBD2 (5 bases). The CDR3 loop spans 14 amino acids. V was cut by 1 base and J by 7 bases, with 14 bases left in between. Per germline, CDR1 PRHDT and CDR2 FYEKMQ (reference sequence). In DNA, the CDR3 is TGTGCCAGCAGCTTAGTTGGGAGAGTGGAAGAGCAGTACTTC. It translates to CASSLVGRVEEQYF.

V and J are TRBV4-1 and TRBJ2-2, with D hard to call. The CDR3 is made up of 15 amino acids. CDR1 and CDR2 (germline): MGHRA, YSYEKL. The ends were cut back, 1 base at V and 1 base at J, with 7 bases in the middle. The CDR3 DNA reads TGCGCCAGCAGCCAAGGTTCCGGGAACACCGGGGAGCTGTTTTTT. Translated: CASSQGSGNTGELFF.

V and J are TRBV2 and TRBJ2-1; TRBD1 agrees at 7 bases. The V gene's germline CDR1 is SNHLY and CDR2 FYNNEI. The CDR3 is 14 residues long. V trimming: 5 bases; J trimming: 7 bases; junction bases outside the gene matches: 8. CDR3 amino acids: CASSPDRVTNEQFF. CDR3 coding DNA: TGTGCCAGCAGTCCCGACAGGGTCACTAATGAGCAGTTCTTC.

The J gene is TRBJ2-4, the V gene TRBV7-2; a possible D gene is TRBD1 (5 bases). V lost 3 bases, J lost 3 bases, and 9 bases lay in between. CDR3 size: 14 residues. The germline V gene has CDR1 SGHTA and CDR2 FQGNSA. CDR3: CASSLWGGKNIQYF. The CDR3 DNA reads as TGTGCCAGCAGCTTGTGGGGCGGCAAAAACATTCAGTACTTC.

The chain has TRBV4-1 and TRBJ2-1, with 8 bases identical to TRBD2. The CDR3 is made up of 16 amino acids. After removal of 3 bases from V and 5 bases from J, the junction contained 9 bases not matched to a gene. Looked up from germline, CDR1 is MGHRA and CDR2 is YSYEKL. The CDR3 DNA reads TGCGCCAGCAGCCAGGTAGCGGGGAGGCGGAACAATGAGCAGTTCTTC. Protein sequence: CASSQVAGRRNNEQFF.

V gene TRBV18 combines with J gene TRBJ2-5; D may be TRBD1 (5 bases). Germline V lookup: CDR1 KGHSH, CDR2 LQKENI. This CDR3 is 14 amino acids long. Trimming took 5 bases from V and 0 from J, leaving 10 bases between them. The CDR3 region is CASSSRQYQETQYF. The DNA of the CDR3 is TGTGCCAGCTCATCGAGACAGTACCAAGAGACCCAGTACTTC.

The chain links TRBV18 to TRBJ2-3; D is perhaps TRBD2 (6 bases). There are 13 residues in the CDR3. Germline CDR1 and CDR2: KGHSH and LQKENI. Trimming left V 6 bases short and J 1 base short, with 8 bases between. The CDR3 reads CASSRDGTDTQYF. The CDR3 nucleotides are TGTGCCAGCTCGCGGGACGGCACAGATACGCAGTATTTT.

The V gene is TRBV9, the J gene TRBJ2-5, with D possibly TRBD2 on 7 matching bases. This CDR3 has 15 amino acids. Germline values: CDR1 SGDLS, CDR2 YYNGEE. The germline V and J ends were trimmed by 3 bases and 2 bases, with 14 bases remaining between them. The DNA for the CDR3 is TGTGCCAGCAGCGAGTGGGGGGGGACACAAGAGACCCAGTACTTC. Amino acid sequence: CASSEWGGTQETQYF.

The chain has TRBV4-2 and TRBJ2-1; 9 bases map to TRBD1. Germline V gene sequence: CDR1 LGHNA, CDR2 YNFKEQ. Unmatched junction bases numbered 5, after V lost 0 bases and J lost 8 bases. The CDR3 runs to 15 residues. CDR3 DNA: TGTGCCAGCAGCCAAGAGGAGACAGGGGGGGATGAGCAGTTCTTC. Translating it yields CASSQEETGGDEQFF.

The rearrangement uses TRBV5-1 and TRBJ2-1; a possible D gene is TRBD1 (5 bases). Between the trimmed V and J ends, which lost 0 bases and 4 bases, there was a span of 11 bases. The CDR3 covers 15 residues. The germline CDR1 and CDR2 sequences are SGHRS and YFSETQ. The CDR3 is CASSLELDSYNEQFF. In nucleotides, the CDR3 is TGCGCCAGCAGCTTGGAACTCGACAGTTACAATGAGCAGTTCTTC. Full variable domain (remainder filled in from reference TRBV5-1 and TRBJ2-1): KAGVTQTPRYLIKTRGQQVTLSCSPISGHRSVSWYQQTPGQGLQFLFEYFSETQRNKGNFPGRFSGRQFSNSRSEMNVSTLELGDSALYLCASSLELDSYNEQFFGPGTRLTVL.

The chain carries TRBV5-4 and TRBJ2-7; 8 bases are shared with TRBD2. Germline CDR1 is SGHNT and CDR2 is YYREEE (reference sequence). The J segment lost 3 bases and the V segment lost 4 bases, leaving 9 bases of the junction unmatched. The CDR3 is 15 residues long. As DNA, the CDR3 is TGTGCCAGCAGCCTGGGGGGCGGGAGGAGCTACGAGCAGTACTTC. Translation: CASSLGGGRSYEQYF. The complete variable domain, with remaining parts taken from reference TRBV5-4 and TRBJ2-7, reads ETGVTQSPTHLIKTRGQQVTLRCSSQSGHNTVSWYQQALGQGPQFIFQYYREEENGRGNFPPRFSGLQFPNYSSELNVNALELDDSALYLCASSLGGGRSYEQYFGPGTRLTVT.

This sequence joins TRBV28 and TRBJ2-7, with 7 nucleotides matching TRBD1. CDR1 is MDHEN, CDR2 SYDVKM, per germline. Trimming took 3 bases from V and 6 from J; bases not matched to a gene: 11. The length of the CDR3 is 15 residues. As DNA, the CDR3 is TGTGCCAGCAGTTTTATATCGGACAGGCTGGGCGAGCAGTACTTC. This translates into CASSFISDRLGEQYF.

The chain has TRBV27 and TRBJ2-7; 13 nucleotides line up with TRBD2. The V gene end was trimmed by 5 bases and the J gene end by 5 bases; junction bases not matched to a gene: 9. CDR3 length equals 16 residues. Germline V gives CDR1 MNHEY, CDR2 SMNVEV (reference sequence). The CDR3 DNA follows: TGTGCCAGCAGTGCCCCCCGGACTAGCGGGAGTCACGAGCAGTACTTC. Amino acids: CASSAPRTSGSHEQYF.

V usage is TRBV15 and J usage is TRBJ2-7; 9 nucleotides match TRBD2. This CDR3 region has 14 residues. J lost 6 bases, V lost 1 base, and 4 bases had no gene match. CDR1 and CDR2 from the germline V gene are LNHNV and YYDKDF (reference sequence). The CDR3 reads CATSRVGLATEQYF. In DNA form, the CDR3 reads TGTGCCACCAGCAGAGTGGGACTAGCCACCGAGCAGTACTTC. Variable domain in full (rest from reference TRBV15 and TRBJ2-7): DAMVIQNPRYQVTQFGKPVTLSCSQTLNHNVMYWYQQKSSQAPKLLFHYYDKDFNNEADTPDNFQSRRPNTSFCFLDIRSPGLGDTAMYLCATSRVGLATEQYFGPGTRLTVT.